This TCR beta chain stems from a study of STAT5B mutations in CD4+ large granular lymphocyte leukemia. This clone was counted only a few times. As yet, its antigen is unknown. General observations from the study: Without HLA matching, higher CD4+ than CD8+ T-LGLL clonality could reflect small sample size. Top patient clones used TRBV06 genes more often: 8/27 versus 2/35 in controls.

Only in-frame clones appear in the TCRdb table, and some are missing; sequencing was by immunoSEQ multiplex PCR. Of 30,000 to 35,000 clones listed, roughly three quarters are singletons. V lost 6 bases and J lost 0, with 12 bases in between. The germline V gene has CDR1 SGHKS and CDR2 YYEKEE (reference sequence). The CDR3 extends over 14 amino acids. The TCR was taken from a human donor in good health. The V and J genes are TRBV5-5 and TRBJ1-1, with D possibly matching TRBD1 (5 bases). What was sequenced was CD4+ T cells from blood buffy coats. The chain's CDR3 is CASTLGEMNTEAFF. For the CDR3, the DNA is TGTGCCAGCACCCTGGGGGAAATGAACACTGAAGCTTTCTTT.